Listed below are T cell receptor beta chains from one sample, sequenced in a study of blood T cell repertoires in COVID-19. Libraries were prepared by immunoSEQ multiplex PCR; TCRdb keeps only in-frame clonotypes and omits some of them. The repertoire holds fewer than 400,000 clones, with roughly nine tenths as singletons. Sample: PBMCs or T cells enriched from blood (not recorded which). The source is a woman aged 25 to 39 who had recovered from COVID-19. Each CDR3 is given with its conserved first and last residue.

TRBV4-3	TRBJ2-7	CASSKDRANYEQYF
TRBV12-5	TRBJ1-4	CASGLGQGEKLFF
TRBV29-1	TRBJ1-5	CSVAVGLNQPQHF
TRBV9	TRBJ2-1	CASSVARGSSYNEQFF
TRBV7-2	TRBJ2-1	CASSSGLYNEQFF
TRBV28	TRBJ1-5	CASIRGDQPQHF
TRBV28	TRBJ2-1	CASSLPGESVDEQFF
TRBV10-3	TRBJ2-1	CAISESIRIWGQGSGQFF
TRBV5-1	TRBJ2-7	CASSPGGPAYEQYF
TRBV5-1	TRBJ1-6	CASSAQGRNNSPLHF
TRBV3-1/TRBV3-2	TRBJ2-5	CASSQDPPSGVGTQYF
TRBV12-3/TRBV12-4	TRBJ1-2	CASARGNYGYTF
TRBV2	TRBJ2-3	CASSVSSGSRTDTQYF
TRBV19	TRBJ2-7	CASSIGPFYEQYF
TRBV15	TRBJ1-2	CATSRDKGYYGYTF
TRBV7-9	TRBJ2-7	CASSLTGREQYF
TRBV6-5	TRBJ1-2	CAAPQEAPGGYTF
TRBV6-2/TRBV6-3	TRBJ2-7	CASSLSGTGAYEQYF